This T cell receptor (beta chain) is from a study of response to subunit inactivated influenza vaccine (dated by TCRdb to the late 2010s). Regarding the study in general: Deep quantitative profiling of the T cell receptor repertoire was used in the study to follow responses to a trivalent subunit inactivated influenza vaccine.

Study-wide conclusions, independent of this receptor: The authors suggested that each seasonal influenza vaccination may recruit only a limited number of new T cells.

This clonotype was detected ten times or more. The antigen this receptor binds is unknown. The input lacks base qualities; no much larger clone sits a single base away. V has 4 bases trimmed and J has 2 bases trimmed; junction bases matching no gene number 8. The CDR3 has 16 amino acids, counting the end cysteine and phenylalanine. This entry keeps only the CDR3 DNA: 48 bases, framed from base 1. Via the germline V gene, CDR1 is SGHRS and CDR2 YFSETQ. Library creation used RT-PCR. The instrument given in TCRdb is Illumina HiSeq 2500. Through fastp at Q25 and MiXCR, TCRdb rebuilt clones from the public reads, retaining in-frame beta chains. Records with the same CDR3 protein are collapsed into one entry carrying the most frequent genes and DNA. In this sample the table shows approximately 490,000 distinct CDR3 sequences, around 7.9% of which occur a single time. The leading ten clones occupy approximately 14% of the sample.

The sequencing here drew on PBMCs from blood, taken 23 months after vaccination. The clonotype originates from a man aged 50-75 years who received an inactivated influenza vaccine. Donor details come from another sample of the same person, matched by shared clones. The chain is assembled from TRBV5-1 and TRBJ2-3; 9 nucleotides in the junction match TRBD2. The nucleotide sequence reads as follows: TGCGCCAGCAGCATGGGAGCTAGCGGGACCACAGATACGCAGTATTTT. Its translation reads: CASSMGASGTTDTQYF. Outside the CDR3, residues come from the reference TRBV5-1 and TRBJ2-3 proteins, so the full variable domain is: KAGVTQTPRYLIKTRGQQVTLSCSPISGHRSVSWYQQTPGQGLQFLFEYFSETQRNKGNFPGRFSGRQFSNSRSEMNVSTLELGDSALYLCASSMGASGTTDTQYFGPGTRLTVL.